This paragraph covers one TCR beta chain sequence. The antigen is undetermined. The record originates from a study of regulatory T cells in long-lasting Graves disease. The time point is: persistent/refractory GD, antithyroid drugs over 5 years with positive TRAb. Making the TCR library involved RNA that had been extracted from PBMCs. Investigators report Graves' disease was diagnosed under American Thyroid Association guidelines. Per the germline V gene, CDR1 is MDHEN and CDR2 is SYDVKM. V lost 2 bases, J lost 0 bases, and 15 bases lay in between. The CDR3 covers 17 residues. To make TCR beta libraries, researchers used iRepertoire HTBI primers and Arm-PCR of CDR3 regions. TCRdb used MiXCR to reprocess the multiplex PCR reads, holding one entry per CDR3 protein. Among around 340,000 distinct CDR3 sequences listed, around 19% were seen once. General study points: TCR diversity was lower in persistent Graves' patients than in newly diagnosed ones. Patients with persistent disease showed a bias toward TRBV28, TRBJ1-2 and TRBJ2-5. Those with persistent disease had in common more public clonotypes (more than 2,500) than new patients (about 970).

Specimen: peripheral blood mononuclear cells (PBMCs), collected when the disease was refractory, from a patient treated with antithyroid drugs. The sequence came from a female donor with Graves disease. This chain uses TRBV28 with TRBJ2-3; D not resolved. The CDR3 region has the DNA TGTGCCAGCAGTTTAATACTCGGTACACCAAGCACAGATACGCAGTATTTT. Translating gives CASSLILGTPSTDTQYF.